A selection of T cell receptor beta chains follows, all from one sample in a study of shared clonotypes between healthy human individuals. Generated by immunoSEQ multiplex PCR, the TCRdb table keeps only in-frame clones and is missing some. In the table there are approximately 500,000 clones, less than 96% of which are singletons. Sequenced sample: naive CD4+ T cells sorted from blood. The origin of the receptors is a young woman in good health. CDR3s include the opening cysteine and the closing phenylalanine or tryptophan. D genes are given only for firm matches. Expanded clones are given a class, and other clones once, few, many or no size at all.

clone_size	d_call	v_call	j_call	cdr3_nt	cdr3_aa
-	TRBD1	TRBV7-2	TRBJ1-1	TGTGCCAGCAGCACACTAAGGGCAGGGGGCACTGAAGCTTTCTTT	CASSTLRAGGTEAFF
-	-	TRBV20-1	TRBJ2-1	TGCATGATCATAGTGGATTATGAGCAGTTCTTC	CMIIVDYEQFF
-	TRBD1	TRBV5-6	TRBJ2-2	TGTGCCAGCAGCTGGACAGGGGGTTGGGACACCGGGGAGCTGTTTTTT	CASSWTGGWDTGELFF
-	TRBD1	TRBV10-3	TRBJ1-2	TGTGCCATCAGTGACACAGGGGATGGCTACACCTTC	CAISDTGDGYTF
-	TRBD1	TRBV5-8	TRBJ2-7	TGTGCCAGCAGCCCCCGCGGTTTAGGACAGGGGCTGTCCTACGAGCAGTACTTC	CASSPRGLGQGLSYEQYF
-	-	TRBV29-1	TRBJ1-1	TGCAGCGTTGAAGAGGCCGTGAACACTGAAGCTTTCTTT	CSVEEAVNTEAFF
-	TRBD1	TRBV18	TRBJ1-2	TGTGCCAGCTCTCGAACAGGGGAATATGGCTACACCTTC	CASSRTGEYGYTF
-	-	TRBV10-2	TRBJ1-2	TGCGCCAGCAGTGACGGGGGGTTGGGCTATGGCTACACCTTC	CASSDGGLGYGYTF
-	-	TRBV5-6	TRBJ2-5	TGTGCCAGCAGCTTACACGAGACCCAGTACTTC	CASSLHETQYF
-	TRBD2	TRBV19	TRBJ2-7	TGTGCCAGTAGTATTGAACTAGCGGGATCCTACGAGCAGTACTTC	CASSIELAGSYEQYF
-	-	TRBV27	TRBJ1-2	TGTGCCAGCAGGTCGGGACATGTCTATGGCTACACCTTC	CASRSGHVYGYTF
-	-	TRBV12-5	TRBJ2-7	TGTGCTAGTGGTCCTGGTTCCTTGCACTACGAGCAGTACTTC	CASGPGSLHYEQYF
-	TRBD1	TRBV6-1	TRBJ2-7	TGTGCCAGCAGGGAGGACAGGGGTCCCTACGAGCAGTACTTC	CASREDRGPYEQYF
-	-	TRBV27	TRBJ2-7	TGTGCCAGCAGCGATCTAGCCTACGAGCAGTACTTC	CASSDLAYEQYF
-	TRBD1	TRBV11-2	TRBJ2-7	TGTGCCAGCAGCACGGGACAGGGGGCCTACGAGCAGTACTTC	CASSTGQGAYEQYF
once	-	TRBV2	TRBJ2-5	TGTGCCAGCAATGGAAAGGCTGGGGTAGGAGAGACCCAGTACTTC	CASNGKAGVGETQYF
-	-	TRBV7-9	TRBJ2-5	TGTGCCAGCAGCAGAAAGGAGACCCAGTACTTC	CASSRKETQYF
-	-	TRBV6-1	TRBJ1-3	TGTGCCAGCAGTGGGGGACACTCTGGAAACACCATATATTTT	CASSGGHSGNTIYF
-	TRBD2	TRBV5-1	TRBJ2-7	TGCGCCAGCAGCCGGACAGGGGCAATTAGCGGGAGGGGAAGCGAGCAGTACTTC	CASSRTGAISGRGSEQYF
once	TRBD1	TRBV6-1	TRBJ2-1	TGTGCCAGCAGTGAAGTGGGACAGGGACGACAGTTCTTC	CASSEVGQGRQFF
-	-	TRBV21-1	TRBJ1-5	TGTGCCAGCAATTTCGGGACAGTGGGAAAGCCCCAGCATTTT	CASNFGTVGKPQHF
-	-	TRBV5-4	TRBJ1-1	TGTGCCAGCAGCTTTGCAGGGTTGAACACTGAAGCTTTCTTT	CASSFAGLNTEAFF
-	-	TRBV9	TRBJ1-3	TGTGCCAGCAGCGTTCGAGGAGAGGGGAGGACTGGAAACACCATATATTTT	CASSVRGEGRTGNTIYF